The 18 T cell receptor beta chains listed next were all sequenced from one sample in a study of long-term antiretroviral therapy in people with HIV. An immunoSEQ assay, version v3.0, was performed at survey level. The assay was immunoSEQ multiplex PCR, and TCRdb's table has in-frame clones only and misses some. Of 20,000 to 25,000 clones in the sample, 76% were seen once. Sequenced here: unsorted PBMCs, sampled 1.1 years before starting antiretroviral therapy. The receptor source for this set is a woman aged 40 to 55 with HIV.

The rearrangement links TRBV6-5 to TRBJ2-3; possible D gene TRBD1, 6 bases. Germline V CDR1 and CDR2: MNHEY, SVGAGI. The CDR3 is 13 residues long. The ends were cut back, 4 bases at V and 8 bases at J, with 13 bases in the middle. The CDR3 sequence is CASSSLGQRTQYF. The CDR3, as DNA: TGTGCCAGCAGTTCCTTGGGACAACGTACGCAGTATTTT.

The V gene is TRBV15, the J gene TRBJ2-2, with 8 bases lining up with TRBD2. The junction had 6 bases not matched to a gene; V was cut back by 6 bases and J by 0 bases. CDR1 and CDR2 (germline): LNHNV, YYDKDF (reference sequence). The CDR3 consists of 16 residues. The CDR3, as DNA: TGTGCCACCAGAACCACTAGCGGCGCGAACACCGGGGAGCTGTTTTTT. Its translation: CATRTTSGANTGELFF.

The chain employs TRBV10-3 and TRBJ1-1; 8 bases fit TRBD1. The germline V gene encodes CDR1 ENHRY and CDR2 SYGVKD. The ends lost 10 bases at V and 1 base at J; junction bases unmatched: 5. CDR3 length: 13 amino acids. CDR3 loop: CASGQGKNTEAFF. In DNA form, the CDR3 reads TGTGCCAGCGGACAGGGAAAGAACACTGAAGCTTTCTTT.

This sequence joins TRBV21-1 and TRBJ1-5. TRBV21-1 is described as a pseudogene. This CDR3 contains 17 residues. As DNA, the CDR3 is TGTGCCAGCAGCAGAACAATTGGGGGTTATAGCAATCAGCCCCAGCATTTT. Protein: CASSRTIGGYSNQPQHF.

The CDR3 DNA reads TGCAGCGCCTCCCGCGGGGACACTGAAGCTTTCTTT. It yields the protein CSASRGDTEAFF. The chain has TRBV29-1 and TRBJ1-1; D is uncertain. Germline-derived CDR1 and CDR2 are SQVTM and ANQGSEA. This CDR3 is 12 amino acids long. Trimming took off 7 bases at V and 3 bases at J, with 12 bases between the two ends.

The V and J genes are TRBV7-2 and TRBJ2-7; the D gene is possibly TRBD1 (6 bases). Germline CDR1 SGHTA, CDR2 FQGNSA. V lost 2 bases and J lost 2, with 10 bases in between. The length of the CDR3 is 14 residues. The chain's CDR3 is CASSLNPGAYEQYF. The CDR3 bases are TGTGCCAGCAGCTTAAATCCAGGGGCCTACGAGCAGTACTTC.

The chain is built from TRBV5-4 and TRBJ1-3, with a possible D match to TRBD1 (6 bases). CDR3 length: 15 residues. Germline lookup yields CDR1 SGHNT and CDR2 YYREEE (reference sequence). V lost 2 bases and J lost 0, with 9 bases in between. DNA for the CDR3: TGTGCCAGCAGCTTCGACAGGAGCTCTGGAAACACCATATATTTT. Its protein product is CASSFDRSSGNTIYF.

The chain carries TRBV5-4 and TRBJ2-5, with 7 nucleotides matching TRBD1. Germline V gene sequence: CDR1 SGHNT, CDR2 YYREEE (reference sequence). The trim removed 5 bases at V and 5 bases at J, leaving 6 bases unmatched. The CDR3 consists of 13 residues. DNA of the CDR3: TGTGCCAGCAGGGAACAGGGGCGGGAGACCCAGTACTTC. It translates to CASREQGRETQYF. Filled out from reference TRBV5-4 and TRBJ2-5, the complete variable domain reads ETGVTQSPTHLIKTRGQQVTLRCSSQSGHNTVSWYQQALGQGPQFIFQYYREEENGRGNFPPRFSGLQFPNYSSELNVNALELDDSALYLCASREQGRETQYFGPGTRLLVL.

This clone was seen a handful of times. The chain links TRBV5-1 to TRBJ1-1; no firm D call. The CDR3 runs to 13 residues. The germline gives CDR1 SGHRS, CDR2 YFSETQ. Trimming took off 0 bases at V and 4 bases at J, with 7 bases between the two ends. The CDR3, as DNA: TGCGCCAGCAGCTTGGCCGGCAGCACTGAAGCTTTCTTT. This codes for CASSLAGSTEAFF.

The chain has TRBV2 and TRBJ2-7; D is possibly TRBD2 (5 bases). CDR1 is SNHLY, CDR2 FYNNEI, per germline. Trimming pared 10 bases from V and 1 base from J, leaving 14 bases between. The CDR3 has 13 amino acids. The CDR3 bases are TGTGCCACCACCCCGCGGGCTTCCTACGAGCAGTACTTC. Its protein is CATTPRASYEQYF.

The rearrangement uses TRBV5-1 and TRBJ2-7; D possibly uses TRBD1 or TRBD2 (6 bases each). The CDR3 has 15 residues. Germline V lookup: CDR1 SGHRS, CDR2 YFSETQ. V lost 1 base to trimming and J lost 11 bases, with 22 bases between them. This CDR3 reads CASSLKGPLTGAEYF. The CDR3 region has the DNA TGCGCCAGCAGCTTGAAAGGTCCCTTAACGGGGGCGGAGTACTTC.

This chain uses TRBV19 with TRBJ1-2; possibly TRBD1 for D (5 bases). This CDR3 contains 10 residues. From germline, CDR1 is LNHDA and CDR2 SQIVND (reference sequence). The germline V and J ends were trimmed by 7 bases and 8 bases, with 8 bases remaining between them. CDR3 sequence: CASMGDGYTF. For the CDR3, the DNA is TGTGCCAGTATGGGGGACGGCTACACCTTC.

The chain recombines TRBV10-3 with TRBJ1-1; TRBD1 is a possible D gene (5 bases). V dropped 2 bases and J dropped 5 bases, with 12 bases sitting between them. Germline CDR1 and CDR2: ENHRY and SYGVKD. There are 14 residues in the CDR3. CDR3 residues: CAISEAGLVTEAFF. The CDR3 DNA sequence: TGTGCCATCAGTGAGGCAGGGTTAGTGACTGAAGCTTTCTTT.

The CDR3 sequence: CASDRQLNTEAFF. CDR3 bases: TGTGCCAGCGACAGACAGCTGAACACTGAAGCTTTCTTT. The chain recombines TRBV2 with TRBJ1-1; TRBD1 is a possible D gene (5 bases). V was clipped by 8 bases and J by 0 bases, with 10 bases between them. This CDR3 region has 13 residues. CDR1 and CDR2 (germline): SNHLY, FYNNEI.

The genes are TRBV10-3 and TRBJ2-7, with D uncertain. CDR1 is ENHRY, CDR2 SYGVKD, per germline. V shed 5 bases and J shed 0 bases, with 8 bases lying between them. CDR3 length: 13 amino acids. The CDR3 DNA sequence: TGTGCCATCAGTCCCGGGCCCTCCTACGAGCAGTACTTC. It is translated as CAISPGPSYEQYF.

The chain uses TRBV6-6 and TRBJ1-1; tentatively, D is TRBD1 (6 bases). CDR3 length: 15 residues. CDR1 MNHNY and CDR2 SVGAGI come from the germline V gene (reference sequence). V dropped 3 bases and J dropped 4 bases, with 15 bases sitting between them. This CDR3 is CASSYRQGSATEAFF. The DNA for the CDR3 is TGTGCCAGCAGTTATCGGCAGGGGTCGGCCACTGAAGCTTTCTTT.

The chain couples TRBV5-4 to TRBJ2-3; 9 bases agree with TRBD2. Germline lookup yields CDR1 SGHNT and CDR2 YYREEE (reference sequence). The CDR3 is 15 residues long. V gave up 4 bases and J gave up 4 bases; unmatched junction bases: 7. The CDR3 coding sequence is TGTGCCAGCAGCCAGGCGGGAGGGGCCCCAGATACGCAGTATTTT. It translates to CASSQAGGAPDTQYF.

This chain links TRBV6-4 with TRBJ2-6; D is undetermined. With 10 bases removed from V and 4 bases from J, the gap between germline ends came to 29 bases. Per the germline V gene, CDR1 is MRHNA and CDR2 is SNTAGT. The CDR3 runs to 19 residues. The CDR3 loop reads CANLHPRKSLLSGANVLTF. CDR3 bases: TGTGCCAACCTTCACCCCCGTAAAAGCCTGTTGTCGGGGGCCAACGTCCTGACTTTC.